This T cell receptor (beta chain) was captured by sequencing in a study of cytomegalovirus exposure and HLA in healthy donors. The wider study: A data release that came early held about 89 million unique TCRs from HLA-typed donors.

The PCR made use of 60 Vbeta and 13 Jbeta primers. The protocol was immunoSEQ multiplex PCR, while the TCRdb copy is restricted to in-frame clones and leaves out a portion. The sample consists of 150,000 to 200,000 clones, roughly 80% of them appearing once. This CDR3 is 16 amino acids long. The germline CDR1 and CDR2 sequences are MNHEY and SMNVEV (reference sequence). Trimming took 11 bases from V and 0 from J, leaving 23 bases between them. Study observations and caveats: Other equally common chains were less clonally expanded than HLA-associated TCR beta chains, a later analysis showed. In an earlier analysis, in roughly 580 donors, most V segments appeared productive either ~87% or ~30% of the time.

Notes on this clone: Its target is not known.

This TCR was recovered from a boy aged 10-17 years in good health and CMV-seronegative. The sample was PBMCs. This sequence joins TRBV27 and TRBJ2-7; maybe TRBD2 (6 bases). In nucleotides, the CDR3 is TGTGCCGGGCGGGGCCGGGGCCGTCGAGGCTCCTACGAGCAGTACTTC. Translating it yields CAGRGRGRRGSYEQYF.